This paragraph reports one T cell receptor (beta chain). What it binds is not known. This sample was taken from a study of T cells after yellow fever vaccination. Broader study findings: A limited proportion of clonotypes was detected within both the CD4 and CD8 compartments.

The CDR3 runs to 15 residues. Between the trimmed V and J ends, which lost 2 bases and 5 bases, there was a span of 12 bases. Per germline, CDR1 MNHEY and CDR2 SVGAGI. TCRdb processed the 5' RACE reads anew with MiXCR; each CDR3 protein has one entry. The sample holds roughly 120,000 distinct CDR3 sequences, 6.5% to 9% seen once. The chain employs TRBV6-5 and TRBJ2-2; possibly TRBD1 or TRBD2 for D (5 bases each). The sequence came from a man aged 18 to 29 who received the YFV17D yellow fever vaccine. Sequenced here: CD4+ T cells sorted from PBMCs, sampled about 41 days after the first yellow fever vaccination. The CDR3 sequence: CASSYDGARTGELFF. The CDR3 bases are TGTGCCAGCAGTTACGACGGGGCCCGTACCGGGGAGCTGTTTTTT.